Described below is a single T cell receptor (beta chain) sequence and its context. The target antigen is unknown. Authors' analysis steps: Junction-only sequences without quality scores were provided by ImmunoSEQ, so filtering was different. Assay: immunoSEQ multiplex PCR; the TCRdb copy retains only in-frame clones and omits some. V and J calls and clone size follow that table, whereas D and trimming were derived from the DNA. The sample carries approximately 640,000 clones, roughly 78% recorded once. This specimen belongs to a study of shared clonotypes between healthy human individuals. Study background: CD8 memory received one plate per donor, CD8 naive two, CD4 memory three and CD4 naive three. Study results and limitations: Sorted-subset sequencing was shown by rarefaction to be incomplete despite large depth. Sharing across a few donors was seen in around 5% of naive CD4 clonotypes.

Germline trimming cut 0 bases from V and 2 bases from J; bases unmatched to any gene: 7. The length of the CDR3 is 17 residues. CDR1 is SGHNT and CDR2 is YYREEE in the germline V gene (reference sequence). This clonotype was obtained from a woman in her 30s in good health. The V call is TRBV5-4, the J call TRBJ2-2, with 7 bases that match TRBD2. Sequenced: memory CD4+ T cells sorted from blood. Subset reported: CD45RA-negative fraction. The CDR3 coding sequence is TGTGCCAGCAGCTTGGTGGGCGGGAGCTTTAACACCGGGGAGCTGTTTTTT. Its translation: CASSLVGGSFNTGELFF. Complete variable domain (other parts from reference TRBV5-4 and TRBJ2-2): ETGVTQSPTHLIKTRGQQVTLRCSSQSGHNTVSWYQQALGQGPQFIFQYYREEENGRGNFPPRFSGLQFPNYSSELNVNALELDDSALYLCASSLVGGSFNTGELFFGEGSRLTVL.